The 19 T cell receptor beta chains presented below share a single source sample, sequenced in a study of control samples from healthy donors and cancer patients. Using immunoSEQ multiplex PCR, the repertoire was profiled, and TCRdb retains in-frame clones only, with some absent. The sample yields about 160,000 clones, 80% to 90% seen once. Sequencing was performed on blood. The origin of the receptors is a young man in good health.

This clone was observed once. The V and J genes are TRBV18 and TRBJ2-2; 10 bases are shared with TRBD1. V lost 1 base and J lost 2; bases outside the gene matches: 4. Germline V CDR1 and CDR2: KGHSH, LQKENI. This CDR3 is built from 17 residues. For the CDR3, the DNA is TGTGCCAGCTCACCACAGGACAGGGGGAGAAACACCGGGGAGCTGTTTTTT. Translation: CASSPQDRGRNTGELFF.

The CDR3 sequence: CASSSQMDTQYF. CDR3 nucleotides: TGTGCCAGCAGTTCCCAAATGGATACGCAGTATTTT. V is TRBV6-6 and J is TRBJ2-3; the D is unclear. This CDR3 is 12 amino acids long. Germline assignment: CDR1 MNHNY and CDR2 SVGAGI (reference sequence). V lost 4 bases to trimming and J lost 6 bases, with 8 bases between them.

The rearrangement joins TRBV3-1 (or the pseudogene TRBV3-2) to TRBJ1-1; TRBD1 aligns across 7 bases. This CDR3 spans 14 amino acids. Trimming removed 1 base from V and 6 bases from J; junction bases left unmatched: 5. Germline V CDR1 and CDR2: LGHDT, YNNKEL (reference sequence). This CDR3 is CASSQATGTAEAFF. The CDR3 bases are TGTGCCAGCAGCCAAGCGACAGGGACCGCTGAAGCTTTCTTT.

The chain links TRBV27 to TRBJ1-5; D possibly corresponds to TRBD1 (5 bases). CDR1 is MNHEY, CDR2 SMNVEV, per germline (reference sequence). The CDR3 has 15 residues. Trimming removed 1 base at V and 0 bases at J, with 7 bases between. The CDR3 reads CASSLYGGSNQPQHF. CDR3 bases: TGTGCCAGCAGTTTATACGGGGGTAGCAATCAGCCCCAGCATTTT.

The genes are TRBV27 and TRBJ2-7, with 7 bases that match TRBD1. The CDR3 consists of 14 residues. Germline V gene data show CDR1 as MNHEY and CDR2 as SMNVEV (reference sequence). J was trimmed by 1 base and V by 4 bases; bases with no gene match: 4. This CDR3 reads CASSWTGGSYEQYF. In DNA form, the CDR3 reads TGTGCCAGCAGTTGGACAGGCGGGTCCTACGAGCAGTACTTC.

V gene TRBV7-2 combines with J gene TRBJ2-3; TRBD2 aligns across 7 bases. The CDR3 totals 18 residues. V lost 0 bases, J lost 4 bases, and 13 bases stayed unmatched. Germline values: CDR1 SGHTA, CDR2 FQGNSA. This chain's CDR3 is CASSLASGTEFRADTQYF. CDR3 coding DNA: TGTGCCAGCAGCTTAGCCAGCGGGACCGAGTTTAGGGCAGATACGCAGTATTTT.

CDR3 coding DNA: TGTGCCAGCAGCTGGATGTCTGTGGAGACCCAGTACTTC. Protein sequence: CASSWMSVETQYF. This rearrangement joins TRBV5-6 to TRBJ2-5; D is unresolved. V dropped 3 bases and J dropped 5 bases, with 11 bases sitting between them. The CDR3 extends over 13 amino acids. CDR1 is SGHDT and CDR2 is YYEEEE in the germline V gene.

Worth noting for this clone: The sample holds other DNA sequences that translate to the same CDR3. The chain recombines TRBV2 with TRBJ1-5, with D perhaps matching TRBD1 (5 bases). The germline gives CDR1 SNHLY, CDR2 FYNNEI. The CDR3 spans 13 residues. Trimming left V 4 bases short and J 4 bases short, with 8 bases between. The CDR3 DNA is TGTGCCAGCAGTGGCAGGGAGAATCAGCCCCAGCATTTT. It encodes CASSGRENQPQHF.

The chain uses TRBV4-2 and TRBJ1-4, with 7 bases that match TRBD1. Unmatched junction bases numbered 11, after V lost 5 bases and J lost 2 bases. There are 17 residues in the CDR3. In germline, CDR1 is LGHNA, CDR2 YNFKEQ. The DNA of the CDR3 is TGTGCCAGCAGCTCTATACTCGCACAGGGGACTAATGAAAAACTGTTTTTT. The encoded protein is CASSSILAQGTNEKLFF.

There are many counts of this clone. This CDR3 is CASRPGQGEAFF. The DNA for the CDR3 is TGTGCCAGCAGGCCTGGACAGGGGGAAGCTTTCTTT. V and J are TRBV28 and TRBJ1-1; TRBD1 agrees at 9 bases. The germline CDR1 and CDR2 sequences are MDHEN and SYDVKM. V shed 6 bases and J 8 bases; nucleotides not matched to a gene: 4. The CDR3 runs to 12 residues.

This chain joins TRBV28 and TRBJ2-6, with no clear D. This CDR3 spans 14 amino acids. Per germline, CDR1 MDHEN and CDR2 SYDVKM. V lost 6 bases, J lost 1 base, and 7 bases lay in between. The DNA for the CDR3 is TGTGCCAGCAGCCAATCGTCTGGGGCCAACGTCCTGACTTTC. Its protein product is CASSQSSGANVLTF.

The chain employs TRBV28 and TRBJ1-4; unclear D gene. CDR3 size: 14 residues. Per germline, CDR1 MDHEN and CDR2 SYDVKM. V lost 5 bases and J lost 4, with 11 bases in between. For the CDR3, the DNA is TGTGCCAGCAGTGGCCGGGAAGATAATGAAAAACTGTTTTTT. This encodes CASSGREDNEKLFF.

The rearrangement links TRBV28 to TRBJ2-5, with a possible D match to TRBD1 (6 bases). This CDR3 region has 15 residues. Trimming pared 4 bases from V and 3 bases from J, leaving 15 bases between. Germline CDR1 MDHEN, CDR2 SYDVKM. The CDR3 coding sequence is TGTGCCAGCAGTTCGGTGACAGGCAAAAAAGAGACCCAGTACTTC. The encoded protein is CASSSVTGKKETQYF.

The chain links TRBV15 to TRBJ1-1; D gene uncertain. Trimming removed 3 bases at V and 3 bases at J, with 14 bases between. The CDR3 is 15 residues long. CDR1 and CDR2 from the germline V gene are LNHNV and YYDKDF (reference sequence). The CDR3 DNA reads as TGTGCCACCAGCAGCGGGCCGTACTCGGACACTGAAGCTTTCTTT. It specifies CATSSGPYSDTEAFF.

V usage is TRBV28 and J usage is TRBJ2-1; D is possibly TRBD2 (6 bases). The V gene's germline CDR1 is MDHEN and CDR2 SYDVKM. The CDR3 has 15 residues. V was cut by 6 bases and J by 4 bases, with 16 bases left in between. CDR3 sequence (DNA): TGTGCCAGCAGCTTGGATACTAGCAGGTACAATGAGCAGTTCTTC. As protein: CASSLDTSRYNEQFF.

This clone occurred once. This chain joins TRBV19 and TRBJ1-1, with D possibly matching TRBD1 (5 bases). The CDR3 extends over 14 amino acids. Per the germline V gene, CDR1 is LNHDA and CDR2 is SQIVND (reference sequence). V lost 2 bases and J lost 10, with 17 bases in between. The CDR3 DNA sequence: TGTGCCAGTAGTATAAGGGGAACTGCGGGGGGAGCTTTCTTT. It encodes CASSIRGTAGGAFF.

The chain links TRBV6-5 to TRBJ2-2; 7 nucleotides agree with TRBD2. Germline V lookup: CDR1 MNHEY, CDR2 SVGAGI. The junction had 8 bases not matched to a gene; V was cut back by 1 base and J by 6 bases. The CDR3 extends over 16 amino acids. The CDR3 DNA follows: TGTGCCAGCAGTTACTTCTTGGGGGGGGACGCCGGGGAGCTGTTTTTT. It translates to CASSYFLGGDAGELFF.

V and J are TRBV11-3 and TRBJ2-3; D is unclear. Germline CDR1 SGHNT, CDR2 YENEEA. This CDR3 has 15 residues. V was shortened by 1 base and J by 0 bases, with 8 bases between the two germline ends. CDR3 residues: CASSLGTSSTDTQYF. DNA for the CDR3: TGTGCCAGCAGCTTAGGAACCTCTAGCACAGATACGCAGTATTTT. The full variable domain, in which reference TRBV11-3 and TRBJ2-3 provide the parts outside the CDR3, is EAGVVQSPRYKIIEKKQPVAFWCNPISGHNTLYWYLQNLGQGPELLIRYENEEAVDDSQLPKDRFSAERLKGVDSTLKIQPAELGDSAVYLCASSLGTSSTDTQYFGPGTRLTVL.

On this clone: Relative to the germline gene, one junction end is altered; a read error may explain this. This chain joins TRBV4-1 and TRBJ1-1; TRBD1 matches 9 bases. Germline V gives CDR1 MGHRA, CDR2 YSYEKL. The CDR3 contains 15 residues. For the CDR3, the DNA is TGCCCCAGCCCCCGACCGGGACAGGGAAAATCTGAAGCTTTCTTT. It codes for CPSPRPGQGKSEAFF.